A selection of T cell receptor beta chains follows, all from one sample in a study of blood T cell repertoires in COVID-19. Sequencing used immunoSEQ multiplex PCR; TCRdb keeps in-frame clones, though not all of them. This repertoire shows about 99,000 clones, approximately 85% found once; its top ten account for 15% to 20%. Sequencing was performed on peripheral blood. These TCRs come from a woman older than 75 with active or convalescent COVID-19. Both conserved end residues are part of each CDR3. D genes are given only for firm matches. The size of a clone is reported for some rows only, either as once, few or many, or as a class for expanded clones.

size,V,D,J,CDR3,DNA
NA,TRBV7-9,TRBD1,TRBJ1-5,CASSLQGADQPQHF,TGTGCCAGCAGCCTACAGGGGGCCGATCAGCCCCAGCATTTT
NA,TRBV27,TRBD1,TRBJ1-2,CASSSRKQGAGRYTF,TGTGCCAGCAGTTCCCGGAAGCAGGGGGCGGGCCGCTACACCTTC
NA,TRBV13,NA,TRBJ2-7,CASSSASVSREQYF,TGTGCCAGCAGTTCAGCGTCGGTCTCTCGCGAGCAGTACTTC
NA,TRBV19,NA,TRBJ1-5,CASSIIGEGSQPQHF,TGTGCCAGTAGTATAATAGGGGAAGGTAGTCAGCCCCAGCATTTT
NA,TRBV18,NA,TRBJ2-7,CASSPREREQYF,TGTGCCAGCTCACCTCGAGAGCGGGAGCAGTACTTC
few,TRBV6-1,NA,TRBJ1-1,CASSDIQGLNTEAFF,TGTGCCAGCAGTGATATTCAGGGCTTAAACACTGAAGCTTTCTTT
few,TRBV9,TRBD1,TRBJ2-1,CASSKPDRGDNEQFF,TGTGCCAGCAGTAAACCGGACAGGGGGGACAATGAGCAGTTCTTC
NA,TRBV18,NA,TRBJ2-1,CASSPQGVYNEQFF,TGTGCCAGCTCACCACAAGGGGTCTACAATGAGCAGTTCTTC
NA,TRBV11-1,TRBD2,TRBJ2-1,CASSSPPSGRIHEQFF,TGTGCCAGCAGCTCTCCGCCTAGCGGGAGGATCCATGAGCAGTTCTTC
few,TRBV5-1,NA,TRBJ2-7,CASSLNPIAYEQYF,TGCGCCAGCAGCTTGAATCCTATAGCCTACGAGCAGTACTTC
NA,TRBV6-5,TRBD1,TRBJ1-1,CASGGTGSNTEAFF,TGTGCCAGCGGAGGGACAGGGTCCAACACTGAAGCTTTCTTT
NA,TRBV9,TRBD2,TRBJ2-3,CASSVLSSGRNTDTQYF,TGTGCCAGCAGCGTCCTATCTAGCGGGAGGAACACAGATACGCAGTATTTT
NA,TRBV7-9,TRBD1,TRBJ1-6,CASSHDLQGANSPLHF,TGTGCCAGCAGCCACGATCTCCAGGGGGCTAATTCACCCCTCCACTTT
NA,TRBV6-5,TRBD2,TRBJ2-1,CASSITAGPRAKQFF,TGTGCCAGCAGTATTACAGCGGGGCCCAGGGCAAAGCAGTTCTTC
NA,TRBV2,TRBD2,TRBJ2-5,CASSGPSGVQETQYF,TGTGCCAGCAGTGGACCTAGCGGAGTCCAAGAGACCCAGTACTTC
NA,TRBV10-3,TRBD2,TRBJ2-3,CAGSSGSMTDTQYF,TGTGCCGGCAGTAGCGGGAGTATGACAGATACGCAGTATTTT
NA,TRBV29-1,NA,TRBJ1-4,CSVETGGSEKLFF,TGCAGCGTTGAAACGGGAGGGAGTGAAAAACTGTTTTTT
NA,TRBV2,TRBD1,TRBJ1-1,CASSRQGALTEAFF,TGTGCCAGCAGTCGACAGGGGGCGTTGACTGAAGCTTTCTTT
NA,TRBV7-9,TRBD2,TRBJ2-1,CASSLREGGPYNEQFF,TGTGCCAGCAGCCTCCGGGAGGGAGGCCCCTACAATGAGCAGTTCTTC
NA,TRBV27,TRBD1,TRBJ2-7,CASSLATGGFYEQYF,TGTGCCAGCAGTTTGGCGACAGGGGGTTTTTACGAGCAGTACTTC
NA,TRBV2,NA,TRBJ1-1,CASVRGLSTEAFF,TGTGCCAGCGTTCGAGGTCTCAGCACTGAAGCTTTCTTT
NA,TRBV29-1,TRBD2,TRBJ2-7,CSTQLAGGSYEQYF,TGCAGCACTCAGCTAGCGGGAGGATCCTACGAGCAGTACTTC
NA,TRBV5-1,NA,TRBJ1-2,CASSGLASATPNYGYTF,TGTGCCAGCAGCGGTCTAGCCAGCGCAACCCCCAATTATGGCTACACCTTC
NA,TRBV6-2/TRBV6-3,TRBD1,TRBJ2-1,CASSRGQGGEQFF,TGTGCCAGCAGTCGCGGACAGGGGGGTGAGCAGTTCTTC
NA,TRBV5-6,NA,TRBJ1-5,CASSLGGGLNQPQHF,TGTGCCAGCAGCTTGGGAGGAGGGTTGAATCAGCCCCAGCATTTT
NA,TRBV5-1,TRBD2,TRBJ2-1,CASSWPGLAGVGSSYNEQFF,TGTGCCAGCAGCTGGCCGGGACTAGCGGGGGTGGGCAGCTCCTACAATGAGCAGTTCTTC
NA,TRBV12-3/TRBV12-4,NA,TRBJ1-2,CASSPREDYGYTF,TGTGCCAGCAGCCCAAGGGAGGACTATGGCTACACCTTC
NA,TRBV6-2/TRBV6-3,TRBD2,TRBJ2-7,CASSPGLAAYEQYF,TGTGCCAGCAGTCCGGGACTAGCGGCCTACGAGCAGTACTTC
few,TRBV7-2,NA,TRBJ1-2,CASSLAPGGTYGYTF,TGTGCCAGCAGCTTAGCGCCGGGAGGGACCTATGGCTACACCTTC
NA,TRBV7-8,NA,TRBJ1-4,CASSLVPGATNEKLFF,TGTGCCAGCAGCTTAGTTCCGGGGGCAACTAATGAAAAACTGTTTTTT
NA,TRBV7-9,NA,TRBJ2-7,CASSFEGSGSEQYF,TGTGCCAGCAGCTTCGAGGGTTCTGGCTCCGAGCAGTACTTC
NA,TRBV28,NA,TRBJ1-5,CASGTAGFAQNQPQHF,TGTGCCAGCGGCACGGCAGGGTTTGCACAAAATCAGCCCCAGCATTTT
NA,TRBV6-6,NA,TRBJ2-1,CASSYSTGHNEQFF,TGTGCCAGCAGTTACTCCACGGGTCACAATGAGCAGTTCTTC
NA,TRBV7-9,TRBD1,TRBJ1-2,CASSRPGTGGGYGYTF,TGTGCCAGCAGCCGTCCCGGGACAGGGGGCGGCTATGGCTACACCTTC
many,TRBV29-1,TRBD1,TRBJ1-1,CSVSGTGGWGAEAFF,TGCAGCGTCTCCGGGACAGGGGGCTGGGGAGCTGAAGCTTTCTTT
few,TRBV6-5,NA,TRBJ2-3,CANRQAPTDTQYF,TGTGCCAACCGACAGGCCCCCACAGATACGCAGTATTTT
NA,TRBV5-1,NA,TRBJ1-4,CASSRTGQGGEKLFF,TGCGCCAGCAGCAGAACAGGACAAGGGGGTGAAAAACTGTTTTTT
few,TRBV7-9,TRBD2,TRBJ2-2,CASSLRLLAGGTGELFF,TGTGCCAGCAGCTTAAGGCTACTAGCGGGAGGCACCGGGGAGCTGTTTTTT
NA,TRBV3-1/TRBV3-2,NA,TRBJ1-4,CASSLRQINEKLFF,TGTGCCAGCAGCCTGCGACAGATTAATGAAAAACTGTTTTTT
NA,TRBV2,NA,TRBJ2-5,CASLSLHGVSAQYF,TGTGCCAGCCTATCCCTACACGGGGTGTCGGCCCAGTACTTC
NA,TRBV11-2,NA,TRBJ2-1,CASSFQAGQFF,TGTGCCAGCAGCTTTCAGGCTGGGCAGTTCTTC
NA,TRBV4-2,NA,TRBJ1-6,CASSQVRVDSPLHF,TGTGCCAGCAGCCAAGTCAGGGTGGATTCACCCCTCCACTTT
NA,TRBV7-8,NA,TRBJ1-5,CASSVSTTGFVQPQHF,TGTGCCAGCAGCGTTTCCACAACGGGGTTCGTCCAGCCCCAGCATTTT
NA,TRBV9,NA,TRBJ1-1,CASSVGATGPNTEAFF,TGTGCCAGCAGCGTAGGTGCAACAGGCCCGAACACTGAAGCTTTCTTT
NA,TRBV19,NA,TRBJ1-5,CASSMVAGSVSNQPQHF,TGTGCCAGTAGTATGGTCGCCGGGTCGGTGAGCAATCAGCCCCAGCATTTT
NA,TRBV27,TRBD2,TRBJ2-7,CASSTSGLYEQYF,TGTGCCAGCTCTACTAGCGGCCTCTACGAGCAGTACTTC
few,TRBV7-9,TRBD2,TRBJ2-7,CASSLYGGRAAYEQYF,TGTGCCAGCAGCTTATACGGCGGGAGGGCCGCGTACGAGCAGTACTTC
NA,TRBV19,NA,TRBJ1-1,CASSQWEATEAFF,TGTGCCAGTAGTCAATGGGAGGCCACTGAAGCTTTCTTT
NA,TRBV19,NA,TRBJ2-6,CASSIGAEDSGANVLTF,TGTGCCAGTAGTATTGGAGCCGAAGACTCTGGGGCCAACGTCCTGACTTTC